Below, 5 T cell receptor beta chains from the same sample are listed, as sequenced in a study of memory CD4+ T cells and cytomegalovirus serostatus. Single viable CD3+CD4+CD8-CD45RO+ cells were sorted as the memory CD4+ T cells. Assay used: immunoSEQ multiplex PCR; TCRdb lists only in-frame clones, some missing. The sample yields 45,000 to 60,000 clones, around four fifths seen once. Sequencing input: memory CD4+ T cells from blood. These receptor sequences come from an adult in good health and CMV-seropositive.

V is TRBV7-9 and J is TRBJ1-6, with a tentative D call TRBD1 (5 bases). V lost 1 base and J 17 bases, leaving 12 bases between the germline ends. This CDR3 has 12 amino acids. Germline V lookup: CDR1 SEHNR, CDR2 FQNEAQ (reference sequence). CDR3 protein: CASSLDRDPFHF. DNA for the CDR3: TGTGCCAGCAGCTTAGATCGGGACCCGTTCCACTTT.

This clone was found a few times. The rearrangement joins TRBV5-5 to TRBJ1-1; D unclear. Germline V gives CDR1 SGHKS, CDR2 YYEKEE (reference sequence). CDR3 length: 13 amino acids. The germline V and J ends were trimmed by 1 base and 4 bases, with 8 bases remaining between them. The CDR3 DNA reads as TGTGCCAGCAGCTTGCTAAGCCGCACTGAAGCTTTCTTT. It specifies CASSLLSRTEAFF.

The chain has TRBV27 and TRBJ1-4, with 9 nucleotides matching TRBD1. The V gene end was trimmed by 1 base and the J gene end by 3 bases; junction bases not matched to a gene: 6. CDR1 is MNHEY and CDR2 is SMNVEV in the germline V gene (reference sequence). This CDR3 spans 17 amino acids. CDR3: CASSLYGTGWANEKLFF. The CDR3 coding sequence is TGTGCCAGCAGTTTATACGGGACAGGGTGGGCTAATGAAAAACTGTTTTTT.

Regarding this clone: Other nucleotide sequences from this sample produce the same CDR3. The chain couples TRBV6-4 to TRBJ1-1, with D tentatively TRBD1 (6 bases). Germline V gene sequence: CDR1 MRHNA, CDR2 SNTAGT. This CDR3 has 14 amino acids. V shed 3 bases and J shed 4 bases, with 12 bases lying between them. CDR3 nucleotides: TGTGCCAGCAGTGATACAGACAGGTCCACTGAAGCTTTCTTT. It encodes CASSDTDRSTEAFF.

J is TRBJ2-2 and V is TRBV7-3; 7 nucleotides align to TRBD1. The J segment lost 1 base and the V segment lost 2 bases, leaving 1 base of the junction unmatched. Germline-derived CDR1 and CDR2 are SGHTA and FQGTGA. This CDR3 region has 15 residues. The CDR3 DNA is TGTGCCAGCAGCTTATCAGGGGGGAACACCGGGGAGCTGTTTTTT. Translated, it gives CASSLSGGNTGELFF.